This entry features one T cell receptor beta chain sequence. Its antigen is currently unknown. Trimming at V came to 6 bases and at J to 4 bases, leaving 8 bases not matched to a gene. CDR1 MNHNY and CDR2 SVGAGI come from the germline V gene (reference sequence). The CDR3 sequence is 14 residues long. The data derive from a study of cytomegalovirus exposure and HLA in healthy donors. Background on the study: HLA-typed donors were the source of approximately 88 million unique TCRs held in an early data release. Study outcomes and limitations: Later analysis placed DRB1 highest and HLA-C lowest in TCR association rates, which differed by HLA locus.

In the PCR, 60 Vbeta and 13 Jbeta primers were used. Sequencing used immunoSEQ multiplex PCR; TCRdb keeps in-frame clones, though not all of them. In the table there are roughly 110,000 clones, around 70% of which are singletons. This sequence originates from a young man in good health and CMV-seropositive. V is TRBV6-6 and J is TRBJ1-1; 7 bases line up with TRBD1. Sequenced material: PBMCs. The DNA for the CDR3 is TGTGCCAGCAGCACCAGGCCAGGGGGCACTGAAGCTTTCTTT. It codes for CASSTRPGGTEAFF.